The following is a TCR beta chain sequence with its context. This specimen comes from a study of OX40 agonist ivuxolimab in advanced cancers. This CDR3 region has 18 residues. Trimming pared 1 base from V and 0 bases from J, leaving 13 bases between. Germline V lookup: CDR1 MGHRA, CDR2 YSYEKL. Clones were read by immunoSEQ multiplex PCR, and TCRdb kept only the in-frame ones, dropping some. The sample carries 30,000 to 40,000 clones, 79% recorded once. This chain connects TRBV4-1 to TRBJ2-6; D is possibly TRBD1 (6 bases). This clonotype originated in an adult with an advanced solid tumor such as melanoma, head and neck, liver or kidney cancer. The sequenced sample was CD4+ or CD8+ T cells sorted from blood, obtained in a trial of the OX40 agonist ivuxolimab. The CDR3 DNA reads as TGCGCCAGCAGCCAAGTTCACAGGGAATCCTCTGGGGCCAACGTCCTGACTTTC. Residues: CASSQVHRESSGANVLTF.